These T cell receptor beta chains were read from a single sample in a study of cytomegalovirus exposure and HLA in healthy donors. The assay was immunoSEQ multiplex PCR, and TCRdb's table has in-frame clones only and misses some. The sample lists 240,000 or so clones, around 86% occurring once. Sequencing was done on a sample of PBMCs. These receptors were collected from a young woman in good health and CMV-seropositive. CDR3s include the opening cysteine and the closing phenylalanine or tryptophan. Each record gives: CDR3 protein, CDR3 DNA, D gene, J gene, clone size, V gene. The D gene is left open where the match is weak. Not all rows give a size; the values are once, few, many and, for expanded clones, a class.

cdr3_aa: CASSEIDRATNTGELFF
cdr3_nt: TGTGCCAGCAGTGAGATAGACAGGGCCACGAACACCGGGGAGCTGTTTTTT
d_call: TRBD1
j_call: TRBJ2-2
clone_size: once
v_call: TRBV6-1

cdr3_aa: CASRLIQAGNQPQHF
cdr3_nt: TGTGCCAGCAGGCTTATACAGGCGGGCAATCAGCCCCAGCATTTT
d_call: -
j_call: TRBJ1-5
clone_size: -
v_call: TRBV2

cdr3_aa: CASSSKPPGQGYSSGANVLTF
cdr3_nt: TGTGCCAGCAGTTCCAAACCGCCGGGACAGGGTTACAGCTCTGGGGCCAACGTCCTGACTTTC
d_call: TRBD1
j_call: TRBJ2-6
clone_size: -
v_call: TRBV27

cdr3_aa: CASSKGASITGELFF
cdr3_nt: TGCGCCAGCAGTAAGGGGGCTAGTATCACCGGGGAGCTGTTTTTT
d_call: TRBD1
j_call: TRBJ2-2
clone_size: -
v_call: TRBV4-1

cdr3_aa: CASSSGLAGAYEQYF
cdr3_nt: TGTGCCAGCAGCTCTGGACTAGCGGGAGCCTACGAGCAGTACTTC
d_call: TRBD2
j_call: TRBJ2-7
clone_size: -
v_call: TRBV5-4

cdr3_aa: CAISPGLGFGELFF
cdr3_nt: TGTGCCATCAGTCCGGGACTAGGGTTCGGGGAGCTGTTTTTT
d_call: TRBD2
j_call: TRBJ2-2
clone_size: -
v_call: TRBV10-3

cdr3_aa: CASSVGASSYEQYF
cdr3_nt: TGTGCCAGCAGCGTAGGGGCCTCCTCCTACGAGCAGTACTTC
d_call: -
j_call: TRBJ2-7
clone_size: -
v_call: TRBV9

cdr3_aa: CASSPPVGDRGPIGELFF
cdr3_nt: TGTGCCAGCTCACCACCGGTAGGAGACAGGGGCCCGATCGGGGAGCTGTTTTTT
d_call: TRBD1
j_call: TRBJ2-2
clone_size: -
v_call: TRBV18

cdr3_aa: CASRETSGSYEQYF
cdr3_nt: TGTGCCAGCCGGGAGACTAGCGGGAGCTACGAGCAGTACTTC
d_call: TRBD2
j_call: TRBJ2-7
clone_size: few
v_call: TRBV6-1

cdr3_aa: CASSPGLAPNEQFF
cdr3_nt: TGTGCCAGCTCACCGGGACTAGCCCCCAATGAGCAGTTCTTC
d_call: TRBD2
j_call: TRBJ2-1
clone_size: -
v_call: TRBV18

cdr3_aa: CASSTLTGYSGANVLTF
cdr3_nt: TGCGCCAGCAGCACGCTTACAGGTTACTCTGGGGCCAACGTCCTGACTTTC
d_call: -
j_call: TRBJ2-6
clone_size: -
v_call: TRBV5-1

cdr3_aa: CSVDRGRDRRDYGYTF
cdr3_nt: TGCAGCGTTGATAGGGGGCGGGACAGGAGGGACTATGGCTACACCTTC
d_call: TRBD1
j_call: TRBJ1-2
clone_size: -
v_call: TRBV29-1

cdr3_aa: CASSLSQTGRADTQYF
cdr3_nt: TGTGCCAGCAGTTTATCCCAGACGGGAAGGGCAGATACGCAGTATTTT
d_call: -
j_call: TRBJ2-3
clone_size: -
v_call: TRBV28

cdr3_aa: CASSFNSPINQPQHF
cdr3_nt: TGTGCCAGCAGCTTTAACAGCCCTATCAATCAGCCCCAGCATTTT
d_call: -
j_call: TRBJ1-5
clone_size: once
v_call: TRBV5-5

cdr3_aa: CASSRGTAGNEQFF
cdr3_nt: TGTGCCAGCAGCAGGGGGACTGCCGGTAATGAGCAGTTCTTC
d_call: -
j_call: TRBJ2-1
clone_size: -
v_call: TRBV27

cdr3_aa: CASSEIYGDGREVSGTEAFF
cdr3_nt: TGTGCCAGCAGTGAAATTTATGGGGATGGCAGGGAAGTCTCCGGCACTGAAGCTTTCTTT
d_call: -
j_call: TRBJ1-1
clone_size: -
v_call: TRBV2

cdr3_aa: CASRVGQGAPYEQYF
cdr3_nt: TGTGCCAGTCGGGTGGGACAGGGGGCTCCCTACGAGCAGTACTTC
d_call: TRBD1
j_call: TRBJ2-7
clone_size: -
v_call: TRBV19

cdr3_aa: CASSLSLAARKQFF
cdr3_nt: TGTGCCAGCAGTTTATCCCTAGCGGCCCGCAAGCAGTTCTTC
d_call: TRBD2
j_call: TRBJ2-1
clone_size: -
v_call: TRBV27

cdr3_aa: CAISGTSGRDYNEQFF
cdr3_nt: TGTGCCATCAGTGGGACTAGCGGGAGGGATTACAATGAGCAGTTCTTC
d_call: TRBD2
j_call: TRBJ2-1
clone_size: -
v_call: TRBV10-3

cdr3_aa: CSGGGGSEANYGYTF
cdr3_nt: TGCAGCGGAGGGGGGGGGTCGGAAGCTAACTATGGCTACACCTTC
d_call: -
j_call: TRBJ1-2
clone_size: -
v_call: TRBV29-1

cdr3_aa: CASSFSTGSYEQYF
cdr3_nt: TGTGCCAGCAGCTTCTCGACAGGGAGCTACGAGCAGTACTTC
d_call: TRBD1
j_call: TRBJ2-7
clone_size: few
v_call: TRBV5-4

cdr3_aa: CAISESSDRVPNEQFF
cdr3_nt: TGTGCCATCAGTGAGTCCTCGGACAGGGTTCCCAATGAGCAGTTCTTC
d_call: TRBD1
j_call: TRBJ2-1
clone_size: -
v_call: TRBV10-3

cdr3_aa: CASSGTLRMGANVLTF
cdr3_nt: TGTGCCAGCTCAGGCACCCTGCGCATGGGGGCCAACGTCCTGACTTTC
d_call: -
j_call: TRBJ2-6
clone_size: once
v_call: TRBV6-6

cdr3_aa: CASSTLSGREAEQYF
cdr3_nt: TGTGCCAGCAGTACGCTTAGCGGGAGGGAGGCGGAGCAGTACTTC
d_call: TRBD2
j_call: TRBJ2-7
clone_size: -
v_call: TRBV27

cdr3_aa: CASSLQGSGGNNEQFF
cdr3_nt: TGCGCCAGCAGCTTACAGGGCTCGGGGGGGAACAATGAGCAGTTCTTC
d_call: TRBD2
j_call: TRBJ2-1
clone_size: once
v_call: TRBV5-1

cdr3_aa: CASSELAGGLTYEQYF
cdr3_nt: TGTGCCAGCAGTGAACTAGCGGGAGGGCTTACCTACGAGCAGTACTTC
d_call: -
j_call: TRBJ2-7
clone_size: -
v_call: TRBV12-1

cdr3_aa: CASSFPSGRTPSWNEQFF
cdr3_nt: TGTGCCAGCAGTTTCCCTAGCGGGAGGACCCCCAGTTGGAATGAGCAGTTCTTC
d_call: TRBD2
j_call: TRBJ2-1
clone_size: few
v_call: TRBV27

cdr3_aa: CASSFLGEAFF
cdr3_nt: TGTGCCAGCAGTTTTCTCGGGGAGGCTTTCTTT
d_call: -
j_call: TRBJ1-1
clone_size: -
v_call: TRBV28

cdr3_aa: CASSELQGGITEAFF
cdr3_nt: TGTGCCAGCTCAGAACTACAGGGGGGGATAACTGAAGCTTTCTTT
d_call: TRBD1
j_call: TRBJ1-1
clone_size: -
v_call: TRBV18

cdr3_aa: CASSYGTGTDTQYF
cdr3_nt: TGTGCCAGCAGTTATGGGACAGGCACAGATACGCAGTATTTT
d_call: TRBD1
j_call: TRBJ2-3
clone_size: -
v_call: TRBV6-5

cdr3_aa: CASSYSYRSNTGELFF
cdr3_nt: TGTGCCAGCAGTTACTCTTACAGGTCGAACACCGGGGAGCTGTTTTTT
d_call: -
j_call: TRBJ2-2
clone_size: -
v_call: TRBV6-6

cdr3_aa: CASGRAGAGYEQYF
cdr3_nt: TGTGCCAGCGGAAGAGCGGGAGCGGGGTACGAGCAGTACTTC
d_call: TRBD2
j_call: TRBJ2-7
clone_size: few
v_call: TRBV27

cdr3_aa: CASSPGTSGRPYEQYF
cdr3_nt: TGTGCCAGCAGCCCCGGGACTAGCGGGAGACCATACGAGCAGTACTTC
d_call: TRBD2
j_call: TRBJ2-7
clone_size: -
v_call: TRBV11-2

cdr3_aa: CASSQSGYNEQFF
cdr3_nt: TGTGCCAGCAGCCAAAGCGGTTACAATGAGCAGTTCTTC
d_call: -
j_call: TRBJ2-1
clone_size: -
v_call: TRBV14

cdr3_aa: CASSWTVGLYEQYF
cdr3_nt: TGCGCCAGCAGCTGGACAGTAGGTTTGTACGAGCAGTACTTC
d_call: -
j_call: TRBJ2-7
clone_size: once
v_call: TRBV5-1

cdr3_aa: CASQREAYEQYF
cdr3_nt: TGTGCCAGCCAGCGGGAGGCCTACGAGCAGTACTTC
d_call: TRBD2
j_call: TRBJ2-7
clone_size: -
v_call: TRBV28

cdr3_aa: CAIKSETGEGTEAFF
cdr3_nt: TGTGCCATCAAATCTGAGACAGGAGAAGGGACTGAAGCTTTCTTT
d_call: -
j_call: TRBJ1-1
clone_size: -
v_call: TRBV10-3

cdr3_aa: CASSSQASGADTQYF
cdr3_nt: TGTGCCAGCAGCTCCCAGGCTAGCGGGGCAGATACGCAGTATTTT
d_call: TRBD2
j_call: TRBJ2-3
clone_size: once
v_call: TRBV7-2

cdr3_aa: CASTMAGGFSDTQYF
cdr3_nt: TGCGCCAGCACCATGGCGGGAGGGTTCTCAGATACGCAGTATTTT
d_call: TRBD2
j_call: TRBJ2-3
clone_size: -
v_call: TRBV10-2

cdr3_aa: CASSVGVTGETYEQYF
cdr3_nt: TGTGCCAGCAGCGTAGGGGTGACAGGAGAAACCTACGAGCAGTACTTC
d_call: -
j_call: TRBJ2-7
clone_size: -
v_call: TRBV9

cdr3_aa: CASSQGGDQPQHF
cdr3_nt: TGTGCCAGTTCACAGGGGGGGGATCAGCCCCAGCATTTT
d_call: TRBD1
j_call: TRBJ1-5
clone_size: -
v_call: TRBV19

cdr3_aa: CASSVAASGSYEQYF
cdr3_nt: TGTGCCAGCAGCGTAGCGGCTAGCGGGTCCTACGAGCAGTACTTC
d_call: TRBD2
j_call: TRBJ2-7
clone_size: -
v_call: TRBV9

cdr3_aa: CASTLRQDGYTF
cdr3_nt: TGTGCCAGCACCCTTAGACAAGATGGCTACACCTTC
d_call: -
j_call: TRBJ1-2
clone_size: -
v_call: TRBV6-1

cdr3_aa: CAWSVLAGHNEQFF
cdr3_nt: TGTGCCTGGAGTGTACTAGCGGGCCATAATGAGCAGTTCTTC
d_call: TRBD2
j_call: TRBJ2-1
clone_size: -
v_call: TRBV30

cdr3_aa: CASSSLAGDKETQYF
cdr3_nt: TGCGCCAGCAGCTCCCTCGCGGGGGATAAAGAGACCCAGTACTTC
d_call: TRBD2
j_call: TRBJ2-5
clone_size: -
v_call: TRBV5-1

cdr3_aa: CASRGFAGGLNYEQYF
cdr3_nt: TGTGCCAGCAGAGGATTTGCGGGAGGACTCAACTACGAGCAGTACTTC
d_call: TRBD2
j_call: TRBJ2-7
clone_size: -
v_call: TRBV27

cdr3_aa: CASSLGRWGADTQYF
cdr3_nt: TGTGCCAGCAGCTTGGGACGTTGGGGGGCAGATACGCAGTATTTT
d_call: -
j_call: TRBJ2-3
clone_size: -
v_call: TRBV7-8

cdr3_aa: CASSMPGGNYGYTF
cdr3_nt: TGTGCCAGCAGCATGCCGGGGGGTAACTATGGCTACACCTTC
d_call: -
j_call: TRBJ1-2
clone_size: -
v_call: TRBV5-4

cdr3_aa: CASSPSGGTGELFF
cdr3_nt: TGCGCCAGCAGCCCCAGTGGGGGGACCGGGGAGCTGTTTTTT
d_call: -
j_call: TRBJ2-2
clone_size: -
v_call: TRBV4-1

cdr3_aa: CASSRTTPLSGYTF
cdr3_nt: TGTGCCAGCAGCCGAACGACTCCTTTGTCAGGCTACACCTTC
d_call: -
j_call: TRBJ1-2
clone_size: -
v_call: TRBV5-4

cdr3_aa: CASSWGGQGAKNIQYF
cdr3_nt: TGTGCCAGCAGCTGGGGAGGACAGGGGGCCAAAAACATTCAGTACTTC
d_call: TRBD1
j_call: TRBJ2-4
clone_size: -
v_call: TRBV7-9

cdr3_aa: CASSFLQSTEAFF
cdr3_nt: TGTGCCAGCAGCTTCTTACAGAGCACTGAAGCTTTCTTT
d_call: -
j_call: TRBJ1-1
clone_size: -
v_call: TRBV7-6

cdr3_aa: CASSTGTGWEETQYF
cdr3_nt: TGCGCCAGCAGCACCGGGACAGGGTGGGAGGAGACCCAGTACTTC
d_call: TRBD1
j_call: TRBJ2-5
clone_size: -
v_call: TRBV5-1

cdr3_aa: CASSPEFDGENEQFF
cdr3_nt: TGCGCCAGCAGCCCAGAGTTTGACGGAGAGAATGAGCAGTTCTTC
d_call: -
j_call: TRBJ2-1
clone_size: -
v_call: TRBV4-1

cdr3_aa: CASSSVRLAGTNTGELFF
cdr3_nt: TGTGCCAGCAGCTCGGTAAGACTAGCGGGTACCAACACCGGGGAGCTGTTTTTT
d_call: TRBD2
j_call: TRBJ2-2
clone_size: -
v_call: TRBV7-9

cdr3_aa: CASSVWTGGLEQYF
cdr3_nt: TGCGCCAGCAGCGTTTGGACAGGGGGACTCGAGCAGTACTTC
d_call: TRBD1
j_call: TRBJ2-7
clone_size: -
v_call: TRBV5-1

cdr3_aa: CASRSTGATEAFF
cdr3_nt: TGTGCCAGCAGAAGCACAGGGGCCACTGAAGCTTTCTTT
d_call: TRBD1
j_call: TRBJ1-1
clone_size: -
v_call: TRBV27

cdr3_aa: CASSPTGFPGNTIYF
cdr3_nt: TGTGCCAGCAGCCCAACAGGGTTCCCTGGAAACACCATATATTTT
d_call: -
j_call: TRBJ1-3
clone_size: -
v_call: TRBV7-2

cdr3_aa: CASSRVAGVGTQYF
cdr3_nt: TGTGCCAGCAGTCGAGTAGCGGGAGTTGGGACCCAGTACTTC
d_call: TRBD2
j_call: TRBJ2-5
clone_size: once
v_call: TRBV6-5